A single sample is the source of the 27 T cell receptor beta chains below, sequenced in a study of cytomegalovirus exposure and HLA in healthy donors. TCRdb's table, derived via immunoSEQ multiplex PCR, lists solely in-frame clones and lacks some. The data hold some 210,000 clones, with roughly 84% observed a single time. The sample was PBMCs. The receptors here all came from a woman in her late teens or twenties in good health and CMV-seropositive.

This clone has a single count. This rearrangement joins TRBV11-2 to TRBJ1-2; 7 bases align to TRBD1. CDR1 SGHAT and CDR2 FQNNGV come from the germline V gene. The CDR3 contains 16 residues. J was trimmed by 0 bases and V by 5 bases; bases with no gene match: 9. The CDR3 bases are TGTGCCAGCAGCGCTATCCGGGACAGCGCTAACTATGGCTACACCTTC. Its translation is CASSAIRDSANYGYTF.

The J gene is TRBJ1-1, the V gene TRBV5-4, with TRBD1 identical over 10 bases. The ends lost 4 bases at V and 1 base at J; junction bases unmatched: 10. The CDR3 consists of 17 residues. Germline assignment: CDR1 SGHNT and CDR2 YYREEE (reference sequence). In DNA form, the CDR3 reads TGTGCCAGCAGCAACCGGGACAGGGGTATTCAGAACACTGAAGCTTTCTTT. Encoded protein: CASSNRDRGIQNTEAFF.

The genes are TRBV2 and TRBJ2-5; 7 nucleotides match TRBD1. The CDR3 totals 14 residues. The germline CDR1 and CDR2 sequences are SNHLY and FYNNEI. J gave up 5 bases and V 6 bases, and 9 bases lay outside the gene matches. CDR3 sequence: CASRADRVGETQYF. The CDR3 coding sequence is TGTGCCAGCAGGGCTGACAGGGTTGGGGAGACCCAGTACTTC. Filled out from reference TRBV2 and TRBJ2-5, the complete variable domain reads EPEVTQTPSHQVTQMGQEVILRCVPISNHLYFYWYRQILGQKVEFLVSFYNNEISEKSEIFDDQFSVERPDGSNFTLKIRSTKLEDSAMYFCASRADRVGETQYFGPGTRLLVL.

This sequence joins TRBV27 and TRBJ1-5; a possible D gene is TRBD1 (5 bases). This CDR3 contains 15 residues. Trimming cost V 5 bases and J 0 bases, with 11 bases left between them. The germline V gene encodes CDR1 MNHEY and CDR2 SMNVEV (reference sequence). As DNA, the CDR3 is TGTGCCAGCAGTCCTTCCAGGGTTAGCAATCAGCCCCAGCATTTT. Translation: CASSPSRVSNQPQHF.

This sequence joins TRBV10-2 and TRBJ1-1; a weak D match, TRBD1 (5 bases). Germline V lookup: CDR1 WSHSY, CDR2 SAAADI. The CDR3 contains 14 residues. Trimming cost V 7 bases and J 0 bases, with 12 bases left between them. The CDR3 nucleotides are TGCGCCAGCACAGGGTCTCTCATGAACACTGAAGCTTTCTTT. It yields the protein CASTGSLMNTEAFF.

V is TRBV27 and J is TRBJ1-1; the match to TRBD1 covers 8 bases. V lost 11 bases, J lost 4 bases, and 9 bases stayed unmatched. The CDR3 contains 13 residues. The germline CDR1 and CDR2 sequences are MNHEY and SMNVEV (reference sequence). The CDR3 coding sequence is TGTGCCCGCCCCAAGGACAGGGTCACTGAAGCTTTCTTT. Residues: CARPKDRVTEAFF.

V usage is TRBV5-1 and J usage is TRBJ2-7; the match to TRBD2 covers 10 bases. Trimming cost V 5 bases and J 6 bases; bases outside gene matches: 8. Germline V gives CDR1 SGHRS, CDR2 YFSETQ. There are 14 residues in the CDR3. The CDR3 DNA sequence: TGCGCCAGCAGTTCGGGACTAGCGAACGGCGAGCAGTACTTC. It translates to CASSSGLANGEQYF.

The rearrangement uses TRBV2 and TRBJ1-4; no clear D. Germline values: CDR1 SNHLY, CDR2 FYNNEI. The V and J ends lost 4 bases and 7 bases respectively, with 7 bases between them. The CDR3 loop spans 12 amino acids. In nucleotides, the CDR3 is TGTGCCAGCAGTGTGAGGGTTGAAAAACTGTTTTTT. Amino acids: CASSVRVEKLFF.

The V and J genes are TRBV13 and TRBJ1-1; perhaps TRBD1 as D (5 bases). V was clipped by 5 bases and J by 5 bases, with 18 bases between them. This CDR3 contains 15 residues. The germline CDR1 and CDR2 sequences are PRHDT and FYEKMQ (reference sequence). The CDR3 DNA is TGTGCCAGCAGCGATGGGGACGGGGGGAGAACTGAAGCTTTCTTT. It specifies CASSDGDGGRTEAFF. Full variable domain (rest looked up from reference TRBV13 and TRBJ1-1): AAGVIQSPRHLIKEKRETATLKCYPIPRHDTVYWYQQGPGQDPQFLISFYEKMQSDKGSIPDRFSAQQFSDYHSELNMSSLELGDSALYFCASSDGDGGRTEAFFGQGTRLTVV.

J is TRBJ1-3 and V is TRBV9; D may be TRBD1 (6 bases). The V gene lost 0 bases and the J gene lost 0 bases, with 16 bases spanning the gap. CDR3 length: 18 residues. CDR1 is SGDLS, CDR2 YYNGEE, per germline. The CDR3 protein is CASSVDLGGAGSGNTIYF. The CDR3 coding sequence is TGTGCCAGCAGCGTAGATTTGGGGGGGGCTGGCTCTGGAAACACCATATATTTT.

The chain uses TRBV28 and TRBJ2-7; TRBD2 aligns across 11 bases. CDR3 length equals 15 residues. J was trimmed by 2 bases and V by 6 bases; bases with no gene match: 6. Germline V gives CDR1 MDHEN, CDR2 SYDVKM. CDR3 coding DNA: TGTGCCAGCAGCCGGGGACTAGCGGTCCCCTACGAGCAGTACTTC. This translates into CASSRGLAVPYEQYF.

The V call is TRBV28, the J call TRBJ1-2; D is possibly TRBD1 (6 bases). Per germline, CDR1 MDHEN and CDR2 SYDVKM. Trimming took off 6 bases at V and 0 bases at J, with 14 bases between the two ends. The CDR3 has 15 amino acids. The chain's CDR3 is CASRAGAPTNYGYTF. For the CDR3, the DNA is TGTGCCAGCAGGGCAGGGGCTCCAACTAACTATGGCTACACCTTC.

The rearrangement links TRBV11-1 to TRBJ2-2; TRBD2 matches 9 bases. This CDR3 region has 18 residues. The V segment lost 1 base and the J segment 4 bases; nucleotides outside the gene matches: 10. Germline values: CDR1 SGHAT, CDR2 FQDESV (reference sequence). The CDR3 sequence is CASSLDSLLAGPTGELFF. CDR3 nucleotides: TGTGCCAGCAGCTTAGATAGTCTGCTAGCGGGACCCACCGGGGAGCTGTTTTTT.

The rearrangement uses TRBV7-9 and TRBJ2-7, with 9 bases fitting TRBD1. This CDR3 spans 15 amino acids. The germline CDR1 and CDR2 sequences are SEHNR and FQNEAQ (reference sequence). Trimming cost V 6 bases and J 3 bases; bases outside gene matches: 9. The CDR3 loop is CASSDRDRALYEQYF. The CDR3 bases are TGTGCCAGCAGTGACCGGGACAGGGCCCTCTACGAGCAGTACTTC.

This rearrangement joins TRBV5-4 to TRBJ1-5, with D possibly being TRBD1 (5 bases). CDR1 is SGHNT and CDR2 is YYREEE in the germline V gene (reference sequence). The V gene lost 4 bases and the J gene lost 7 bases, with 15 bases spanning the gap. The CDR3 covers 14 residues. The CDR3 bases are TGTGCCAGCAGCATCGGGGGGGTCAGACAGCCCCAGCATTTT. Encoded protein: CASSIGGVRQPQHF.

Only a few counts were recorded for this clone. Here the CDR3 DNA reads TGCGCCAGCAGTGACCGAGACAGGGGCAATCAGCCCCAGCATTTT. Translating it yields CASSDRDRGNQPQHF. The genes are TRBV10-2 and TRBJ1-5; 7 nucleotides match TRBD1. The CDR3 contains 15 residues. The trim removed 3 bases at V and 2 bases at J, leaving 4 bases unmatched. Germline CDR1 reads WSHSY; CDR2 reads SAAADI.

V gene TRBV6-1 combines with J gene TRBJ1-1, with unresolved D. Germline CDR1 MNHNS, CDR2 SASEGT. V was cut by 6 bases and J by 0 bases, with 14 bases left in between. The CDR3 has 15 residues. The CDR3: CASSLSEIMNTEAFF. For the CDR3, the DNA is TGTGCCAGCAGCCTCAGCGAAATAATGAACACTGAAGCTTTCTTT.

The V and J genes are TRBV27 and TRBJ2-4; a possible D gene is TRBD2 (6 bases). The CDR3 consists of 17 residues. Germline CDR1 and CDR2: MNHEY and SMNVEV (reference sequence). V lost 10 bases and J lost 3, with 25 bases in between. The CDR3 is CAKPGRTWRDVKNIQYF. CDR3 in DNA: TGTGCCAAGCCGGGACGGACTTGGAGGGATGTCAAAAACATTCAGTACTTC.

The chain is built from TRBV6-5 and TRBJ1-1; D is perhaps TRBD1 (5 bases). CDR3 length: 13 amino acids. Deletions cut 2 bases from V and 3 bases from J, with 7 bases between. Germline V lookup: CDR1 MNHEY, CDR2 SVGAGI. The CDR3 region is CASSYDRYTEAFF. CDR3 coding DNA: TGTGCCAGCAGTTACGACAGATACACTGAAGCTTTCTTT.

The chain joins TRBV2 to TRBJ2-7, with D possibly TRBD2 on 6 matching bases. The ends were cut back, 1 base at V and 0 bases at J, with 7 bases in the middle. This CDR3 contains 14 residues. Germline V gives CDR1 SNHLY, CDR2 FYNNEI. CDR3 amino acids: CASSEGRGSYEQYF. DNA for the CDR3: TGTGCCAGCAGTGAAGGGCGGGGCTCCTACGAGCAGTACTTC.

This rearrangement joins TRBV5-4 to TRBJ2-2; D is unclear. Trimming removed 0 bases at V and 1 base at J, with 10 bases between. This CDR3 region has 16 residues. Germline CDR1 SGHNT, CDR2 YYREEE (reference sequence). The CDR3 loop reads CASSLVWQMNTGELFF. The CDR3 nucleotides read TGTGCCAGCAGCTTGGTGTGGCAGATGAACACCGGGGAGCTGTTTTTT. Together with reference TRBV5-4 and TRBJ2-2, the CDR3 gives the full variable domain: ETGVTQSPTHLIKTRGQQVTLRCSSQSGHNTVSWYQQALGQGPQFIFQYYREEENGRGNFPPRFSGLQFPNYSSELNVNALELDDSALYLCASSLVWQMNTGELFFGEGSRLTVL.

The chain couples TRBV29-1 to TRBJ1-1; 8 bases are shared with TRBD1. CDR3 length: 12 amino acids. From germline, CDR1 is SQVTM and CDR2 ANQGSEA. With V trimmed by 6 bases and J by 7 bases, 7 bases remained unmatched. The CDR3 DNA reads TGCAGCGTCGACAGGGGCAGAAATGAAGCTTTCTTT. It yields the protein CSVDRGRNEAFF.

This clone was counted only a few times. The J gene is TRBJ2-3, the V gene TRBV10-1; TRBD2 matches 9 bases. The CDR3 totals 16 residues. V dropped 0 bases and J dropped 1; count of bases not matched to a gene: 2. Germline V gene lookup returns CDR1 WNHNN and CDR2 SYGVQD (reference sequence). The CDR3: CASSESPSGGTDTQYF. CDR3 sequence (DNA): TGCGCCAGCAGTGAGTCGCCTAGCGGGGGCACAGATACGCAGTATTTT.

The chain combines TRBV2 with TRBJ2-7, with D possibly matching TRBD2 (6 bases). The CDR3 spans 13 residues. Germline CDR1 SNHLY, CDR2 FYNNEI. V lost 5 bases, J lost 0 bases, and 8 bases lay in between. CDR3 region: CASSSRDSYEQYF. CDR3 sequence (DNA): TGTGCCAGCAGTTCGCGGGACTCCTACGAGCAGTACTTC.

CDR3 protein: CASSLRGLATQYF. The DNA of the CDR3 is TGTGCCAGCAGCTTACGGGGACTAGCGACGCAGTATTTT. V usage is TRBV7-9 and J usage is TRBJ2-3, with TRBD2 identical over 10 bases. This CDR3 comprises 13 residues. The V segment lost 2 bases and the J segment 9 bases; nucleotides outside the gene matches: 2. Germline lookup yields CDR1 SEHNR and CDR2 FQNEAQ (reference sequence).

This chain connects TRBV5-8 to TRBJ2-5; D ambiguous. This CDR3 is 15 amino acids long. Germline-derived CDR1 and CDR2 are SGHTS and YDEGEE. The ends were cut back, 5 bases at V and 4 bases at J, with 18 bases in the middle. This CDR3 reads CASSHGGDSGETQYF. In DNA, the CDR3 is TGTGCCAGCAGTCACGGTGGAGATTCGGGAGAGACCCAGTACTTC.

The J gene is TRBJ2-1, the V gene TRBV10-2; the D gene is possibly TRBD1 (6 bases). CDR1 and CDR2 from the germline V gene are WSHSY and SAAADI. The CDR3 has 17 residues. Trimming shortened V by 4 bases and J by 0 bases, and 16 bases separated the two germline ends. CDR3 region: CASSAVNRVISYNEQFF. The CDR3, as DNA: TGCGCCAGCAGTGCCGTGAACAGGGTAATCTCCTACAATGAGCAGTTCTTC.